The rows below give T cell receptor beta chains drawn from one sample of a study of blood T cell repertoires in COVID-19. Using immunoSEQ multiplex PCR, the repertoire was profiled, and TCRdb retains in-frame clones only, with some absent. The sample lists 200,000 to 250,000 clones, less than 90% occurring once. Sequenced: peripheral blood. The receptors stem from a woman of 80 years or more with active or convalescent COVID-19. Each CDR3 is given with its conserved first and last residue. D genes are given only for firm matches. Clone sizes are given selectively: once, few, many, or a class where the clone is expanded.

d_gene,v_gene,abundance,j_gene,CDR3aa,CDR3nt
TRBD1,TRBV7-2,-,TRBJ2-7,CASSRDRGGRRAYEQYF,TGTGCCAGCAGCCGGGACAGGGGCGGAAGAAGGGCCTACGAGCAGTACTTC
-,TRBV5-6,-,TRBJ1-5,CASSLRGSPYNQPQHF,TGTGCCAGCAGCCTTAGGGGGTCCCCTTACAATCAGCCCCAGCATTTT
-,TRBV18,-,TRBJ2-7,CASSPGVYEQYF,TGTGCCAGCTCACCGGGAGTTTACGAGCAGTACTTC
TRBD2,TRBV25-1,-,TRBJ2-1,CASTQRGGPGEQFF,TGTGCCAGCACCCAGCGGGGGGGCCCGGGTGAGCAGTTCTTC
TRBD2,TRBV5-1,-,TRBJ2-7,CASSSGGASYEQYF,TGCGCCAGCAGCTCCGGGGGGGCCTCCTACGAGCAGTACTTC
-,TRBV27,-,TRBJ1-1,CASSLSNRGSTEAFF,TGTGCCAGCAGTTTATCGAATCGGGGGAGCACTGAAGCTTTCTTT
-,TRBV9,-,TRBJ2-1,CASSGGTASYNEQFF,TGTGCCAGCAGCGGGGGGACTGCTTCCTACAATGAGCAGTTCTTC
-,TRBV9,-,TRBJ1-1,CASSVGFGEGTEAFF,TGTGCCAGCAGCGTAGGATTCGGAGAGGGAACTGAAGCTTTCTTT
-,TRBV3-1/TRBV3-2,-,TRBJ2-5,CASSQGLAQVTQYF,TGTGCCAGCAGCCAAGGACTCGCCCAAGTGACCCAGTACTTC
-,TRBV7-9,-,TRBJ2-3,CASSLVTSSSTDTQYF,TGTGCCAGCAGCTTGGTTACCAGTTCCAGCACAGATACGCAGTATTTT
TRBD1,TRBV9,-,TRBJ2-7,CASSNAGTGFYEQYF,TGTGCCAGCAGCAATGCCGGGACAGGGTTTTACGAGCAGTACTTC
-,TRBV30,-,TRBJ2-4,CAWSVGQTSQYF,TGTGCCTGGAGTGTAGGACAGACGAGTCAGTACTTC
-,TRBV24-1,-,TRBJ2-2,CATSDSTGPANTGELFF,TGTGCCACCAGTGACTCGACAGGACCCGCGAACACCGGGGAGCTGTTTTTT
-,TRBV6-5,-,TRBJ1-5,CASSSTGMGNQPQHF,TGTGCCAGCAGTTCCACAGGGATGGGCAATCAGCCCCAGCATTTT
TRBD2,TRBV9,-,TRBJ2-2,CASRPGGGFTGELFF,TGTGCCAGCAGGCCGGGGGGAGGTTTCACCGGGGAGCTGTTTTTT
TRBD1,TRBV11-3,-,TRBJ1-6,CASSRTGAVSPLHF,TGTGCCAGCAGCAGGACAGGGGCTGTCTCACCCCTCCACTTT
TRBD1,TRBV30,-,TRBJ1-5,CAWSGGQGGGQPQHF,TGTGCCTGGAGCGGAGGACAGGGAGGCGGCCAGCCCCAGCATTTT
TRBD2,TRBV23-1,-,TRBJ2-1,CASSQGVTSGANEQFF,TGCGCCAGCAGTCAAGGGGTGACTAGCGGGGCCAATGAGCAGTTCTTC
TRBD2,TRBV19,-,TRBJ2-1,CASSIYSSGAYNEQFF,TGTGCCAGTAGTATCTACTCTAGCGGGGCCTACAATGAGCAGTTCTTC
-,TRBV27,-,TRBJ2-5,CASSFSRGLGETQYF,TGTGCCAGCAGTTTCTCCAGGGGTCTAGGAGAGACCCAGTACTTC
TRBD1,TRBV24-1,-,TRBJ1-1,CATSDSRTGRSEAFF,TGTGCCACCAGTGATTCCCGGACAGGGAGAAGTGAAGCTTTCTTT
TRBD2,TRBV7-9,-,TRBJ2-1,CASSAGGRPSYNEQFF,TGTGCCAGCAGCGCGGGAGGGAGACCTTCCTACAATGAGCAGTTCTTC
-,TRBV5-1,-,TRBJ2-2,CASSTEGSTGELFF,TGCGCCAGCAGCACGGAGGGGTCCACCGGGGAGCTGTTTTTT
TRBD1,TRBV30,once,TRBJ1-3,CAWSTGAGNTIYF,TGTGCCTGGAGTACAGGGGCTGGAAACACCATATATTTT
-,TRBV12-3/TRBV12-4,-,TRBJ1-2,CASSLQENYGYTF,TGTGCCAGCAGTCTACAGGAAAACTATGGCTACACCTTC
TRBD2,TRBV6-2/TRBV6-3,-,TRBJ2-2,CASSYSGGRARTGELFF,TGTGCCAGCAGTTACTCCGGCGGGAGGGCTCGGACCGGGGAGCTGTTTTTT
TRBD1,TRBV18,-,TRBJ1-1,CASSRKDRDEAFF,TGTGCCAGCTCACGCAAAGACAGGGATGAAGCTTTCTTT
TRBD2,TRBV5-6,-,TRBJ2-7,CASSSPGLAYEQYF,TGTGCCAGCAGCTCCCCGGGACTAGCTTACGAGCAGTACTTC
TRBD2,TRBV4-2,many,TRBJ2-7,CASSRLLAGAHEQYF,TGTGCCAGCAGCCGCCTACTAGCGGGAGCCCACGAGCAGTACTTC
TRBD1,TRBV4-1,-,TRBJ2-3,CASRMVQGAAGKESDTQYF,TGCGCCAGCAGAATGGTGCAGGGGGCGGCGGGGAAGGAGTCAGATACGCAGTATTTT
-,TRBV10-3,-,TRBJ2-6,CAISSQGTGANVLTF,TGTGCCATCAGTTCCCAGGGAACCGGGGCCAACGTCCTGACTTTC
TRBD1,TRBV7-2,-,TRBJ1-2,CASSSPPGGSGYTF,TGTGCCAGCAGCTCACCGCCAGGGGGCTCTGGCTACACCTTC
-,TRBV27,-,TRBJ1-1,CASSSPGGRTEAFF,TGTGCCAGCAGTTCCCCGGGGGGCCGCACTGAAGCTTTCTTT
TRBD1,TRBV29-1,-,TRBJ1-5,CSVASGTGNQPQHF,TGCAGCGTGGCCTCCGGGACAGGGAATCAGCCCCAGCATTTT
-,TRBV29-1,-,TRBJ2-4,CSVVQSGDIQYF,TGCAGCGTTGTACAGTCGGGGGACATTCAGTACTTC
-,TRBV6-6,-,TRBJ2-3,CASSPELTGDTQYF,TGTGCCAGCAGCCCGGAACTGACGGGGGATACGCAGTATTTT
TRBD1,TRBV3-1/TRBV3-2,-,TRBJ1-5,CASSQDLSGGQPQHF,TGTGCCAGCAGCCAAGATCTTTCAGGGGGACAGCCCCAGCATTTT
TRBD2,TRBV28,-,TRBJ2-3,CASSSASGGPGDTQYF,TGTGCCAGCAGTTCCGCTAGCGGGGGGCCGGGAGATACGCAGTATTTT
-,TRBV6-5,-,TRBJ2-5,CASRAGRETQYF,TGTGCCAGCAGGGCAGGGCGGGAGACCCAGTACTTC
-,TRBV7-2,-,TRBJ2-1,CASSLVATEQFF,TGTGCCAGCAGCTTAGTAGCAACTGAGCAGTTCTTC
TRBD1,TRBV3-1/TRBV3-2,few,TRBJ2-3,CASSQGDRGNPTQYF,TGTGCCAGCAGCCAAGGGGACAGGGGGAATCCGACGCAGTATTTT
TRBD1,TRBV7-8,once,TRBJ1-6,CASSFRGLNSPLHF,TGTGCCAGCAGCTTCAGGGGGCTAAATTCACCCCTCCACTTT
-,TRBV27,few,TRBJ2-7,CASSFSAVSGEQYF,TGTGCCAGCAGTTTCTCAGCGGTGAGTGGGGAGCAGTACTTC
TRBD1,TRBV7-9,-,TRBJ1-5,CAIQGAVPNQPQHF,TGTGCCATCCAGGGGGCCGTCCCCAATCAGCCCCAGCATTTT
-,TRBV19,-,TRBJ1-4,CASSIGSGFEKLFF,TGTGCCAGTAGTATAGGTTCGGGGTTTGAAAAACTGTTTTTT
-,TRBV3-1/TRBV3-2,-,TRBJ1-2,CASSQDWQTGYTF,TGTGCCAGCAGCCAAGATTGGCAAACTGGCTACACCTTC
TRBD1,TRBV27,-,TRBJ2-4,CASSQDRVRAKNIQYF,TGTGCCAGCAGCCAAGACAGGGTGAGGGCCAAAAACATTCAGTACTTC
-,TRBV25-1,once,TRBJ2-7,CASSETGGGYEQYF,TGTGCCAGCAGTGAAACAGGCGGCGGTTACGAGCAGTACTTC
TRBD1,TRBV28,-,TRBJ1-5,CASLTGGMGVSNQPQHF,TGTGCCAGCCTGACAGGGGGCATGGGGGTGAGCAATCAGCCCCAGCATTTT
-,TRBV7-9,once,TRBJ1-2,CASSKVGGLGYGYTF,TGTGCCAGCAGCAAAGTGGGGGGGCTAGGCTATGGCTACACCTTC
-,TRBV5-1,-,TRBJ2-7,CASSLGQGAIEQYF,TGCGCCAGCAGCTTGGGCCAGGGTGCGATCGAGCAGTACTTC
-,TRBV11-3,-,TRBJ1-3,CASSPIYQGTGNTIYF,TGTGCCAGCAGCCCAATCTACCAGGGGACTGGAAACACCATATATTTT